This TCR beta chain is drawn from a study of blood T cells in healthy people across ages. Study outcomes and limitations: The study could not conclusively compare naive and antigen-experienced cells, given its unsorted PBMCs.

A second PCR of about 6 to 11 cycles used a sample-barcoded 5' primer and a J-beta primer mix. CDR3-containing paired-end reads numbering at least 2.5 million came from each sample. TCRdb fed the 5' RACE reads into MiXCR, producing one record per CDR3 protein. Of 600,000 to 1,000,000 distinct CDR3 sequences listed, roughly 25% are singletons. This clonotype was observed a few times. What it binds is not known. The germline CDR1 and CDR2 sequences are SGHRS and YFSETQ. V was trimmed by 3 bases and J by 2 bases, leaving 8 bases between them. CDR3 length: 13 residues. This same sample was also part of a study on T cells of mothers and their children.

J is TRBJ2-5 and V is TRBV5-1, with TRBD1 as a possible D gene (6 bases). The source is a boy younger than 18 in good health. Sample: blood. CDR3 coding DNA: TGCGCCAGCAGCTGGGACATTCAAGAGACCCAGTACTTC. This sequence encodes CASSWDIQETQYF.